The 19 T cell receptor beta chains below all came from one sample that was sequenced in a study of tumor-infiltrating lymphocytes in localized non-small cell lung cancer. Libraries were prepared by immunoSEQ multiplex PCR; TCRdb keeps only in-frame clonotypes and omits some of them. The sample carries around 7,000 clones, about three quarters recorded once. The specimen sequenced was uninvolved lung tissue not adjacent to the tumor. The receptors were sampled from a human donor with non-small cell lung cancer.

V gene TRBV7-2 combines with J gene TRBJ2-7; D uncertain. The V gene lost 5 bases and the J gene lost 4 bases, with 12 bases spanning the gap. The CDR3 extends over 13 amino acids. Germline CDR1 reads SGHTA; CDR2 reads FQGNSA. CDR3 amino acids: CASSDDALYEQYF. CDR3 in DNA: TGTGCCAGCAGCGATGACGCGCTGTACGAGCAGTACTTC.

The V and J genes are TRBV5-4 and TRBJ1-2; D not resolved. This CDR3 is 14 amino acids long. The germline V gene encodes CDR1 SGHNT and CDR2 YYREEE (reference sequence). V was pared by 0 bases and J by 5 bases, with 11 bases between. DNA of the CDR3: TGTGCCAGCAGCTTGGCCGCGCAGGATTATGGCTACACCTTC. Translated: CASSLAAQDYGYTF. The full variable domain, its missing parts supplied by reference TRBV5-4 and TRBJ1-2, is ETGVTQSPTHLIKTRGQQVTLRCSSQSGHNTVSWYQQALGQGPQFIFQYYREEENGRGNFPPRFSGLQFPNYSSELNVNALELDDSALYLCASSLAAQDYGYTFGSGTRLTVV.

The rearrangement joins TRBV19 to TRBJ1-5, with unresolved D. Trimming pared 1 base from V and 1 base from J, leaving 11 bases between. Per germline, CDR1 LNHDA and CDR2 SQIVND (reference sequence). This CDR3 region has 16 residues. The CDR3 reads CASSIVGSGSNQPQHF. In DNA, the CDR3 is TGTGCCAGTAGTATAGTGGGATCAGGAAGCAATCAGCCCCAGCATTTT.

In DNA, the CDR3 is TGTGCCAGCAGCTTAGCTGACGGTGGGGCCAAAAACATTCAGTACTTC. Its protein product is CASSLADGGAKNIQYF. This chain links TRBV7-9 with TRBJ2-4; D remains ambiguous. Trimming cost V 0 bases and J 1 base, with 10 bases left between them. Germline assignment: CDR1 SEHNR and CDR2 FQNEAQ (reference sequence). The CDR3 consists of 16 residues.

The chain employs TRBV4-3 and TRBJ2-3, with D hard to call. The CDR3 consists of 16 residues. V lost 0 bases to trimming and J lost 0 bases, with 10 bases between them. Germline CDR1 is LGHNA and CDR2 is YSLEER. The CDR3 region is CASSQDILESTDTQYF. The DNA of the CDR3 is TGCGCCAGCAGCCAAGATATTCTGGAGAGCACAGATACGCAGTATTTT.

V and J are TRBV11-2 and TRBJ2-3, with TRBD2 as a possible D gene (5 bases). In germline, CDR1 is SGHAT, CDR2 FQNNGV. V gave up 8 bases and J gave up 0 bases, with 15 bases separating them. This CDR3 is 15 amino acids long. The CDR3 loop reads CASGRLSPSTDTQYF. The DNA for the CDR3 is TGTGCCAGCGGGAGACTCTCACCGAGCACAGATACGCAGTATTTT.

J is TRBJ2-7 and V is TRBV9; 8 bases map to TRBD2. This CDR3 has 15 residues. V lost 6 bases, J lost 7 bases, and 15 bases stayed unmatched. The germline V gene has CDR1 SGDLS and CDR2 YYNGEE. CDR3 amino acids: CASTPGQAGVQEQYF. The CDR3 bases are TGTGCCAGCACCCCGGGGCAAGCGGGAGTACAGGAGCAGTACTTC.

This chain links TRBV4-3 with TRBJ1-2, with D unresolved. The CDR3 covers 16 residues. Germline values: CDR1 LGHNA, CDR2 YSLEER. V lost 0 bases and J lost 4, with 15 bases in between. The CDR3 nucleotides read TGCGCCAGCAGCCAAGATACCGCGGGCATCCTCTATGGCTACACCTTC. Encoded protein: CASSQDTAGILYGYTF.

To note about this clone: In the same sample, other DNA sequences code for this CDR3. The CDR3, as DNA: TGTGCCAGCAGTTCCCCCGGGGTAGCTGTCCACGAGCAGTACTTC. Amino acids: CASSSPGVAVHEQYF. V usage is TRBV28 and J usage is TRBJ2-7; D might be TRBD2 (5 bases). CDR1 MDHEN and CDR2 SYDVKM come from the germline V gene. V was clipped by 4 bases and J by 5 bases, with 18 bases between them. The length of the CDR3 is 15 residues.

V usage is TRBV11-2 and J usage is TRBJ1-6; D gene uncertain. The CDR3 extends over 14 amino acids. Germline V gene lookup returns CDR1 SGHAT and CDR2 FQNNGV. The V end was cut by 3 bases, the J end by 7 bases, with 10 bases between. CDR3 region: CASSFGRTNSPLHF. The CDR3 nucleotides read TGTGCCAGCAGCTTCGGCAGAACGAATTCACCCCTCCACTTT.

This chain uses TRBV4-1 with TRBJ2-5, with 11 bases lining up with TRBD2. CDR3 length equals 16 residues. The J segment lost 2 bases and the V segment lost 3 bases, leaving 5 bases of the junction unmatched. In germline, CDR1 is MGHRA, CDR2 YSYEKL. In nucleotides, the CDR3 is TGCGCCAGCAGCCAGCCGGGACTAGCGGATCAAGAGACCCAGTACTTC. Amino acids: CASSQPGLADQETQYF.

The chain joins TRBV5-4 to TRBJ2-7; no definite D call. With 6 bases removed from V and 1 base from J, the gap between germline ends came to 14 bases. CDR3 length: 14 residues. Germline V CDR1 and CDR2: SGHNT, YYREEE (reference sequence). This CDR3 reads CASTDKRKSYEQYF. DNA for the CDR3: TGTGCCAGCACCGACAAGCGAAAGTCCTACGAGCAGTACTTC. Full variable domain (rest looked up from reference TRBV5-4 and TRBJ2-7): ETGVTQSPTHLIKTRGQQVTLRCSSQSGHNTVSWYQQALGQGPQFIFQYYREEENGRGNFPPRFSGLQFPNYSSELNVNALELDDSALYLCASTDKRKSYEQYFGPGTRLTVT.

V gene TRBV10-1 combines with J gene TRBJ2-1; D tentatively reads TRBD1 or TRBD2 (5 bases each). Germline CDR1 is WNHNN and CDR2 is SYGVQD (reference sequence). This CDR3 contains 10 residues. Trimming stripped 10 bases from V and 10 bases from J, with 11 bases between. CDR3 nucleotide sequence: TGCGCCAAAAGGGGCGGGGAGCAGTTCTTC. This codes for CAKRGGEQFF.

The chain joins TRBV19 to TRBJ1-2, with no clear D. Trimming removed 7 bases at V and 1 base at J, with 13 bases between. Germline CDR1 and CDR2: LNHDA and SQIVND (reference sequence). There are 14 residues in the CDR3. As DNA, the CDR3 is TGTGCCAGTACCCCCGACGGAATTAACTATGGCTACACCTTC. Translating it yields CASTPDGINYGYTF.

This clone is medium-sized (0.01 to 0.1%). The CDR3 sequence is CASGRGGSQETQYF. The CDR3 bases are TGCGCCAGCGGACGGGGCGGGAGCCAAGAGACCCAGTACTTC. This chain links TRBV5-1 with TRBJ2-5; TRBD2 matches 7 bases. V was pared by 7 bases and J by 1 base, with 7 bases of the junction left unmatched. Germline CDR1 reads SGHRS; CDR2 reads YFSETQ. The CDR3 has 14 amino acids.

This rearrangement joins TRBV2 to TRBJ1-5, with 11 bases fitting TRBD1. This CDR3 is 17 amino acids long. The V and J ends lost 5 bases and 2 bases, in that order; junction bases with no gene match: 8. Germline CDR1 SNHLY, CDR2 FYNNEI. The CDR3 DNA sequence: TGTGCCAGCAGTCCCGGACAGGGGGCCAGGCGCAATCAGCCCCAGCATTTT. Protein: CASSPGQGARRNQPQHF.

The V gene is TRBV6-5, the J gene TRBJ2-1; D gene unclear. V shed 2 bases and J shed 0 bases, with 2 bases lying between them. Germline CDR1 reads MNHEY; CDR2 reads SVGAGI. This CDR3 region has 13 residues. CDR3: CASSYDSYNEQFF. DNA for the CDR3: TGTGCCAGCAGTTACGACTCCTACAATGAGCAGTTCTTC.

CDR3 sequence reads: CASSEGAGWANEKLFF. In DNA form, the CDR3 reads TGTGCCAGCAGCGAGGGGGCAGGGTGGGCTAATGAAAAACTGTTTTTT. The rearrangement links TRBV9 to TRBJ1-4, with 7 bases that match TRBD1. The germline CDR1 and CDR2 sequences are SGDLS and YYNGEE. With 3 bases clipped from V and 3 bases from J, the junction kept 8 bases outside the gene matches. This CDR3 region has 16 residues.

This clone is medium-sized by share. V usage is TRBV2 and J usage is TRBJ1-1; 7 bases match TRBD1. The length of the CDR3 is 14 residues. The V and J ends lost 4 bases and 5 bases, in that order; junction bases with no gene match: 7. CDR1 and CDR2 (germline): SNHLY, FYNNEI. The CDR3 DNA sequence: TGTGCCAGCAGTGGCTACAGGGGTGGGACTGAAGCTTTCTTT. The encoded protein is CASSGYRGGTEAFF.